This entry describes one T cell receptor beta chain. The CDR3 is 16 residues long. Germline V gives CDR1 KGHSH, CDR2 LQKENI. Trimming shortened V by 3 bases and J by 0 bases, and 14 bases separated the two germline ends. The data were taken from a study of blood T cell repertoires in COVID-19. Original analysis: It was from reference gene primer amplification that nucleated cell counts were estimated. Profiling relied on immunoSEQ multiplex PCR, and the TCRdb table lists in-frame clones only, not all of them. The V and J calls and clone size were taken over from that table, and D and trimming were inferred from the DNA. The sample lists approximately 70,000 clones, 90% occurring once.

The receptor comes from a human donor in a cohort sampled during active COVID-19. The chain links TRBV18 to TRBJ1-2, with D perhaps matching TRBD1 (6 bases). The sample was peripheral blood. This chain's CDR3 is CASSPYREPTNYGYTF. Here the CDR3 DNA reads TGTGCCAGCTCACCGTACAGGGAGCCTACTAACTATGGCTACACCTTC. The entire variable domain, with the rest obtained from reference TRBV18 and TRBJ1-2, is as follows: NAGVMQNPRHLVRRRGQEARLRCSPMKGHSHVYWYRQLPEEGLKFMVYLQKENIIDESGMPKERFSAEFPKEGPSILRIQQVVRGDSAAYFCASSPYREPTNYGYTFGSGTRLTVV.